These 32 T cell receptor beta chains originate from one sample sequenced in a study of T cell responses to AZD1222 COVID-19 vaccine. TCRdb's table, derived via immunoSEQ multiplex PCR, lists solely in-frame clones and lacks some. The sample yields about 130,000 clones, approximately 88% seen once. This specimen was peripheral blood, taken on day 0 of AZD1222 vaccination. The receptor source for this set is an adult in good health.

This sequence joins TRBV19 and TRBJ1-5; TRBD1 aligns across 11 bases. The trim removed 8 bases at V and 6 bases at J, leaving 3 bases unmatched. The V gene's germline CDR1 is LNHDA and CDR2 SQIVND (reference sequence). The CDR3 totals 13 residues. CDR3 sequence: CASGGQGVQPQHF. The CDR3 bases are TGTGCCAGTGGGGGACAGGGGGTTCAGCCCCAGCATTTT.

The genes are TRBV15 and TRBJ1-1; 8 bases fit TRBD1. The CDR3 runs to 14 residues. V lost 8 bases to trimming and J lost 4 bases; unmatched junction nucleotides: 9. Germline values: CDR1 LNHNV, CDR2 YYDKDF (reference sequence). CDR3: CATDPRGQGTEAFF. Here the CDR3 DNA reads TGTGCCACCGATCCCAGGGGGCAGGGCACTGAAGCTTTCTTT.

The chain has TRBV4-1 and TRBJ2-7, with D possibly matching TRBD2 (7 bases). CDR3 length: 16 residues. V gave up 0 bases and J gave up 4 bases, with 16 bases separating them. Germline V gives CDR1 MGHRA, CDR2 YSYEKL. The CDR3 nucleotides are TGCGCCAGCAGCCAAGATTATTCAGGGGAGGGTTACGAGCAGTACTTC. Translation gives CASSQDYSGEGYEQYF.

This CDR3 reads CASSPLPLGGYTF. The DNA of the CDR3 is TGTGCCAGCAGTCCCCTCCCCCTTGGTGGCTACACCTTC. The chain uses TRBV28 and TRBJ1-2; D gene uncertain. CDR1 MDHEN and CDR2 SYDVKM come from the germline V gene. Trimming removed 5 bases at V and 7 bases at J, with 14 bases between. The CDR3 is 13 amino acids.

This clone was observed a few times. This chain joins TRBV3-1 (or the pseudogene TRBV3-2) and TRBJ1-1; D gene ambiguous. The CDR3 extends over 13 amino acids. The germline V gene encodes CDR1 LGHDT and CDR2 YNNKEL (reference sequence). Trimming shortened V by 3 bases and J by 3 bases, and 8 bases separated the two germline ends. CDR3 in amino acids: CASSQQVDTEAFF. CDR3 DNA sequence: TGTGCCAGCAGCCAGCAGGTCGACACTGAAGCTTTCTTT.

There are a few counts of this clone. This chain connects TRBV7-6 to TRBJ1-4, with 9 bases matching TRBD1. The CDR3 runs 15 residues. The germline V gene encodes CDR1 SGHVS and CDR2 FNYEAQ. V trimming: 0 bases; J trimming: 5 bases; junction bases outside the gene matches: 1. The CDR3 spells CASSLAGQGNEKLFF. CDR3 DNA: TGTGCCAGCAGCTTAGCGGGACAGGGAAATGAAAAACTGTTTTTT.

Only a few counts were recorded for this clone. As DNA, the CDR3 is TGTGCCAGCAGCCAAGTCTCGGAAGAGACCCAGTACTTC. Its translation is CASSQVSEETQYF. V usage is TRBV4-2 and J usage is TRBJ2-5; D not resolved. V lost 1 base and J lost 3, with 6 bases in between. CDR3 length: 13 residues. The V gene's germline CDR1 is LGHNA and CDR2 YNFKEQ.

The chain recombines TRBV24-1 with TRBJ1-3; D uncertain. The CDR3 spans 18 residues. From germline, CDR1 is KGHDR and CDR2 SFDVKD. V was cut by 6 bases and J by 0 bases, with 20 bases left in between. The DNA for the CDR3 is TGTGCCACCAGTCCGGCCGGGCGGCCTCTAAACTCTGGAAACACCATATATTTT. Its protein product is CATSPAGRPLNSGNTIYF.

The CDR3 DNA reads TGTGCCAGCAGCTTAGGACAGGGGATGACCTATAATTCACCCCTCCACTTT. This translates into CASSLGQGMTYNSPLHF. The chain employs TRBV7-9 and TRBJ1-6; 8 bases map to TRBD1. J was trimmed by 2 bases and V by 1 base; bases with no gene match: 4. The CDR3 spans 17 residues. Germline V gives CDR1 SEHNR, CDR2 FQNEAQ (reference sequence).

CDR3 nucleotides: TGTGCCATCAGTGTTACCGGGGACAATGAGCAGTTCTTC. This encodes CAISVTGDNEQFF. The chain has TRBV10-3 and TRBJ2-1, with D tentatively TRBD2 (5 bases). CDR1 ENHRY and CDR2 SYGVKD come from the germline V gene. CDR3 size: 13 residues. Trimming shortened V by 4 bases and J by 5 bases, and 9 bases separated the two germline ends.

The V and J genes are TRBV19 and TRBJ1-1; D might be TRBD1 (5 bases). The CDR3 runs 15 residues. CDR1 LNHDA and CDR2 SQIVND come from the germline V gene (reference sequence). V gave up 0 bases and J gave up 4 bases, with 12 bases separating them. This chain's CDR3 is CASSIDQRRATEAFF. CDR3 DNA: TGTGCCAGTAGTATAGATCAGCGCAGGGCCACTGAAGCTTTCTTT.

The chain couples TRBV5-1 to TRBJ2-5, with 11 bases matching TRBD1. Trimming removed 4 bases from V and 5 bases from J; junction bases left unmatched: 7. The CDR3 consists of 15 residues. CDR1 is SGHRS and CDR2 is YFSETQ in the germline V gene. CDR3 DNA sequence: TGCGCCAGCAGCGGAGGGGACAGGGGGTCGGAGACCCAGTACTTC. Translated, it gives CASSGGDRGSETQYF.

The V call is TRBV27, the J call TRBJ2-3, with 12 bases matching TRBD1. V trimming: 5 bases; J trimming: 2 bases; junction bases outside the gene matches: 2. Per germline, CDR1 MNHEY and CDR2 SMNVEV (reference sequence). The length of the CDR3 is 15 residues. This CDR3 reads CASSLGQGATDTQYF. CDR3 sequence (DNA): TGTGCCAGCAGTCTGGGACAGGGGGCCACAGATACGCAGTATTTT.

V is TRBV7-9 and J is TRBJ1-1; the D gene is possibly TRBD1 (5 bases). Germline values: CDR1 SEHNR, CDR2 FQNEAQ (reference sequence). The CDR3 runs to 15 residues. V gave up 5 bases and J gave up 5 bases, with 18 bases separating them. The CDR3 DNA reads TGTGCCAGCAGCCAGGGCGGATCTCCGGGGACTGAAGCTTTCTTT. Translation gives CASSQGGSPGTEAFF.

This clone came up a few times. The sample carries other DNA sequences with the same CDR3. This chain joins TRBV4-3 and TRBJ1-2; no clear D. The CDR3 sequence is 14 residues long. Germline loops: CDR1 LGHNA, CDR2 YSLEER. Trimming shortened V by 0 bases and J by 2 bases, and 7 bases separated the two germline ends. The CDR3 sequence is CASSQDLANYGYTF. The CDR3, as DNA: TGCGCCAGCAGCCAAGATCTGGCGAACTATGGCTACACCTTC.

V is TRBV4-3 and J is TRBJ2-5; D is perhaps TRBD1 or TRBD2 (5 bases each). The CDR3 covers 14 residues. The V end lost 1 base, the J end lost 2 bases, and 8 bases lay between the germline ends. Germline V gene data show CDR1 as LGHNA and CDR2 as YSLEER. The CDR3 sequence: CASSQGGIQETQYF. The DNA of the CDR3 is TGCGCCAGCAGCCAAGGGGGGATTCAAGAGACCCAGTACTTC.

The chain combines TRBV12-3 or TRBV12-4 with TRBJ1-1; tentative D call: TRBD1 (5 bases). Trimming left V 11 bases short and J 2 bases short, with 15 bases between. The CDR3 is 13 amino acids. CDR3 coding DNA: TGTGCCTTAGGGGCACAGCTTAACACTGAAGCTTTCTTT. Encoded protein: CALGAQLNTEAFF.

J is TRBJ1-2 and V is TRBV25-1; possible D gene TRBD1, 5 bases. CDR3 length: 13 amino acids. CDR1 and CDR2 from the germline V gene are MGHDK and SYGVNS. The germline V and J ends were trimmed by 6 bases and 2 bases, with 10 bases remaining between them. The CDR3 nucleotides read TGTGCCAGCAGAGGAGCAGGGAACTATGGCTACACCTTC. Residues: CASRGAGNYGYTF.

Only one count was recorded for this clone. The CDR3 loop reads CASSYMITGVAGYTF. The DNA for the CDR3 is TGTGCCAGCAGCTATATGATAACAGGGGTGGCTGGCTACACCTTC. This chain uses TRBV5-6 with TRBJ1-2; TRBD1 matches at 7 bases. The CDR3 has 15 amino acids. V lost 3 bases and J lost 7; bases outside the gene matches: 12. The V gene's germline CDR1 is SGHDT and CDR2 YYEEEE.

CDR3 protein: CASSLKTGSPGELFF. The CDR3 DNA reads as TGCGCCAGCAGCTTGAAGACAGGGTCTCCCGGGGAGCTGTTTTTT. The chain has TRBV5-1 and TRBJ2-2, with 7 bases lining up with TRBD1. The germline V gene has CDR1 SGHRS and CDR2 YFSETQ. With 1 base clipped from V and 6 bases from J, the junction kept 6 bases outside the gene matches. This CDR3 is 15 amino acids long.

The V call is TRBV6-6, the J call TRBJ2-1; D is perhaps TRBD2 (5 bases). Trimming shortened V by 7 bases and J by 10 bases, and 14 bases separated the two germline ends. The CDR3 loop spans 12 amino acids. Looked up from germline, CDR1 is MNHNY and CDR2 is SVGAGI (reference sequence). The CDR3 DNA sequence: TGTGCCAGCAACGGGGTTCTGGACGAGCAGTTCTTC. It yields the protein CASNGVLDEQFF.

This sequence joins TRBV29-1 and TRBJ1-4; unclear D gene. CDR3 length: 18 residues. The V gene's germline CDR1 is SQVTM and CDR2 ANQGSEA. Trimming shortened V by 7 bases and J by 0 bases, and 24 bases separated the two germline ends. CDR3 amino acids: CSAEPLWPGPATNEKLFF. CDR3 DNA: TGCAGCGCCGAACCGTTGTGGCCAGGCCCTGCAACTAATGAAAAACTGTTTTTT.

The V gene is TRBV3-1 (or the pseudogene TRBV3-2), the J gene TRBJ2-5; no definite D call. The CDR3 covers 12 residues. The germline V gene encodes CDR1 LGHDT and CDR2 YNNKEL (reference sequence). Trimming took 4 bases from V and 5 from J, leaving 8 bases between them. In DNA, the CDR3 is TGTGCCAGCAGCCGAGATGAGGAGACCCAGTACTTC. It yields the protein CASSRDEETQYF.

V gene TRBV24-1 combines with J gene TRBJ2-1; D tentatively fits TRBD1 or TRBD2 (6 bases each). The germline V and J ends were trimmed by 3 bases and 2 bases, with 13 bases remaining between them. The CDR3 consists of 16 residues. The germline gives CDR1 KGHDR, CDR2 SFDVKD. In DNA form, the CDR3 reads TGTGCCACCAGTGATCCAGGGGACTTGACCTACAATGAGCAGTTCTTC. It yields the protein CATSDPGDLTYNEQFF.

The chain recombines TRBV20-1 with TRBJ2-7, with TRBD1 as a possible D gene (6 bases). Germline V gene data show CDR1 as DFQATT and CDR2 as SNEGSKA (reference sequence). The CDR3 runs 14 residues. The V end lost 3 bases, the J end lost 2 bases, and 14 bases lay between the germline ends. The CDR3 loop is CSASGRGSTYEQYF. CDR3 in DNA: TGCAGTGCTAGTGGCAGGGGATCAACCTACGAGCAGTACTTC.

The chain recombines TRBV5-1 with TRBJ1-5, with D hard to call. Deletions cut 2 bases from V and 3 bases from J, with 6 bases between. Germline values: CDR1 SGHRS, CDR2 YFSETQ. The CDR3 sequence is 13 residues long. In nucleotides, the CDR3 is TGCGCCAGCAGCTTTGACGTCAATCAGCCCCAGCATTTT. Encoded protein: CASSFDVNQPQHF.

J is TRBJ1-1 and V is TRBV3-1 (or the pseudogene TRBV3-2); unclear D gene. CDR3 length equals 13 residues. Germline CDR1 reads LGHDT; CDR2 reads YNNKEL (reference sequence). The V end lost 0 bases, the J end lost 10 bases, and 12 bases lay between the germline ends. The CDR3 DNA sequence: TGTGCCAGCAGCCAAGAAAGGAGGGCAGTAGCTTTCTTT. Protein product: CASSQERRAVAFF.

This chain uses TRBV19 with TRBJ1-2, with TRBD1 matching over 7 bases. Germline CDR1 LNHDA, CDR2 SQIVND (reference sequence). This CDR3 is 12 amino acids long. The junction had 3 bases not matched to a gene; V was cut back by 7 bases and J by 4 bases. CDR3 nucleotide sequence: TGTGCCAGTAACAGGGGAAGCTATGGCTACACCTTC. Translation gives CASNRGSYGYTF.

The chain recombines TRBV7-9 with TRBJ2-2, with TRBD1 identical over 9 bases. Germline V gene data show CDR1 as SEHNR and CDR2 as FQNEAQ (reference sequence). The V and J ends lost 4 bases and 1 base, in that order; junction bases with no gene match: 1. The CDR3 extends over 15 amino acids. The CDR3 loop reads CASSSGQGNTGELFF. For the CDR3, the DNA is TGTGCCAGCAGCTCGGGACAGGGGAACACCGGGGAGCTGTTTTTT.

The V and J genes are TRBV6-6 and TRBJ1-4; maybe TRBD1 (5 bases). CDR1 and CDR2 (germline): MNHNY, SVGAGI (reference sequence). Between the trimmed V and J ends, which lost 0 bases and 8 bases, there was a span of 7 bases. The CDR3 runs to 13 residues. In DNA, the CDR3 is TGTGCCAGCAGTTACTCGGCAGGGGAAAAACTGTTTTTT. Protein product: CASSYSAGEKLFF.

The chain joins TRBV6-5 to TRBJ1-1; TRBD1 is a possible D gene (5 bases). Germline lookup yields CDR1 MNHEY and CDR2 SVGAGI. The germline V and J ends were trimmed by 6 bases and 2 bases, with 10 bases remaining between them. The CDR3 runs 13 residues. The CDR3 reads CASSLGPNTEAFF. As DNA, the CDR3 is TGTGCCAGCAGCCTGGGGCCAAACACTGAAGCTTTCTTT.

The CDR3 nucleotides are TGCAGCGAATACGTTGGGTGGACTGAAGCTTTCTTT. It specifies CSEYVGWTEAFF. This chain joins TRBV29-1 and TRBJ1-1; no clear D gene. V gave up 7 bases and J gave up 5 bases, with 14 bases separating them. Germline V CDR1 and CDR2: SQVTM, ANQGSEA. This CDR3 spans 12 amino acids. Variable domain in full (rest from reference TRBV29-1 and TRBJ1-1): SAVISQKPSRDICQRGTSLTIQCQVDSQVTMMFWYRQQPGQSLTLIATANQGSEATYESGFVIDKFPISRPNLTFSTLTVSNMSPEDSSIYLCSEYVGWTEAFFGQGTRLTVV.